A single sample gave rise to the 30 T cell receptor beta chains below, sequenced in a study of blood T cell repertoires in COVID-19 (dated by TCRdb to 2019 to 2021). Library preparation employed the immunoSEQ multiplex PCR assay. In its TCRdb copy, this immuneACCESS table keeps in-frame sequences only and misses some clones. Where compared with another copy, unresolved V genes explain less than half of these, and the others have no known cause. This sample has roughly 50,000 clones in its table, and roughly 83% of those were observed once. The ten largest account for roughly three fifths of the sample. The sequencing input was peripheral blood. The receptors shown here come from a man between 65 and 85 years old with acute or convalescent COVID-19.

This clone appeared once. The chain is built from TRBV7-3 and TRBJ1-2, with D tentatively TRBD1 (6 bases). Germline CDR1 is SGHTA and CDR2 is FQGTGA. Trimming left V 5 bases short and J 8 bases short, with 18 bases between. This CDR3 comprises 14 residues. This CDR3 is CASSQTAGVGGYTF. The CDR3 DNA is TGTGCCAGCAGCCAAACGGCAGGGGTGGGAGGCTACACCTTC.

CDR3 in amino acids: CASSYSPGQGPQHF. For the CDR3, the DNA is TGTGCCAGCAGTTACTCTCCGGGTCAGGGGCCCCAGCATTTT. The chain joins TRBV6-6 to TRBJ1-5; weak D call: TRBD1 (5 bases). Deletions cut 0 bases from V and 9 bases from J, with 12 bases between. The CDR3 is 14 residues long. Germline V gives CDR1 MNHNY, CDR2 SVGAGI (reference sequence).

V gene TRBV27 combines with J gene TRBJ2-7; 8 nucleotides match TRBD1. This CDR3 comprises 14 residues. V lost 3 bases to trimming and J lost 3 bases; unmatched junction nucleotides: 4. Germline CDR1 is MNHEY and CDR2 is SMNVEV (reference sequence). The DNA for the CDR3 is TGTGCCAGCAGTTTGGGCAGGGGGCTCTACGAGCAGTACTTC. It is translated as CASSLGRGLYEQYF.

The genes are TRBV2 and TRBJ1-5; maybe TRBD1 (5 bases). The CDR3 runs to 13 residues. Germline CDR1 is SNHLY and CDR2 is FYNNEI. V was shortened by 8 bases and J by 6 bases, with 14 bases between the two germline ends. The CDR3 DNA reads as TGTGCCAGCCACGTCGACAGCGTTCAGCCCCAGCATTTT. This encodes CASHVDSVQPQHF.

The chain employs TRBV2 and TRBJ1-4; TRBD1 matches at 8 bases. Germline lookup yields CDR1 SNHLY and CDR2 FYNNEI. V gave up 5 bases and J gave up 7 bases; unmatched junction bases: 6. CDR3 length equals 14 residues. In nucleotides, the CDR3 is TGTGCCAGCAGTATCCGACAGGGGAGTGAAAAACTGTTTTTT. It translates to CASSIRQGSEKLFF.

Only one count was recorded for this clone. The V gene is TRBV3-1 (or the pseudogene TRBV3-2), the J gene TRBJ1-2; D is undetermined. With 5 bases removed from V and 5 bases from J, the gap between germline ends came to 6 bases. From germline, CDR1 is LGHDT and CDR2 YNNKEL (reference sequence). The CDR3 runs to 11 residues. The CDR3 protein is CASSGEYGYTF. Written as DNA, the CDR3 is TGTGCCAGCAGCGGAGAGTATGGCTACACCTTC.

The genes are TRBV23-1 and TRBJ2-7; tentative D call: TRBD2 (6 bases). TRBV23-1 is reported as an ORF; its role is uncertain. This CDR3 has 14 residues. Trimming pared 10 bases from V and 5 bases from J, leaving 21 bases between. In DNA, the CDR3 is TGCGCCACCCCCCCGGGCGGAGGGTCGGACGAGCAGTACTTC. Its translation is CATPPGGGSDEQYF.

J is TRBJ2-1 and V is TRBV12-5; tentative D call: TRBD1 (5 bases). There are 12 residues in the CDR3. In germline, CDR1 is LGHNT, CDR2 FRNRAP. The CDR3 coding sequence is TGTGCCCATGACCAGGGTTCTAATGAGCAGTTCTTC. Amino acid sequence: CAHDQGSNEQFF.

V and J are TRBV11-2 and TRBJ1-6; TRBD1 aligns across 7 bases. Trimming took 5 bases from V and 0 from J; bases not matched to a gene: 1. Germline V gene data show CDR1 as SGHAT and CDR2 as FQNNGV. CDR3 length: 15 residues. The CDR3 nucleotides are TGTGCCAGCAGCCCAGGGGGCTCCTATAATTCACCCCTCCACTTT. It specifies CASSPGGSYNSPLHF. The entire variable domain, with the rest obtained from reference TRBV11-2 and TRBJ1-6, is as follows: EAGVAQSPRYKIIEKRQSVAFWCNPISGHATLYWYQQILGQGPKLLIQFQNNGVVDDSQLPKDRFSAERLKGVDSTLKIQPAKLEDSAVYLCASSPGGSYNSPLHFGNGTRLTVT.

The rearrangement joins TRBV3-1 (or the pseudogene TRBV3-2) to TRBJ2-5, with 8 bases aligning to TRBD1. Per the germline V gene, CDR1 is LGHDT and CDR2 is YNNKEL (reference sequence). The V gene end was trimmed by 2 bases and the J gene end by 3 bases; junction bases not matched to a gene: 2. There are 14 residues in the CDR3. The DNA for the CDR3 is TGTGCCAGCAGCCAACCGACAGGGGAAGAGACCCAGTACTTC. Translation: CASSQPTGEETQYF.

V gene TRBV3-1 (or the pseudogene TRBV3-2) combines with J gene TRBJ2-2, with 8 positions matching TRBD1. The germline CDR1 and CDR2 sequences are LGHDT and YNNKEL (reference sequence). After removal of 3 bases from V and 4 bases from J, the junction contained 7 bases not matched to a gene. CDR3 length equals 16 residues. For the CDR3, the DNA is TGTGCCAGCAGCCACGCAGGGGGCACGGGCACCGGGGAGCTGTTTTTT. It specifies CASSHAGGTGTGELFF.

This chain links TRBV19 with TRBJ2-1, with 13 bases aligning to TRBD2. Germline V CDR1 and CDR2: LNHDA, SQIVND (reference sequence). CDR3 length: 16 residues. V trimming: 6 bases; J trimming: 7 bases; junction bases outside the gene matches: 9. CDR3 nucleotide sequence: TGTGCCAGTAGCATGACCGGGACTAGCGGGATGAATGAGCAGTTCTTC. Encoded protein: CASSMTGTSGMNEQFF.

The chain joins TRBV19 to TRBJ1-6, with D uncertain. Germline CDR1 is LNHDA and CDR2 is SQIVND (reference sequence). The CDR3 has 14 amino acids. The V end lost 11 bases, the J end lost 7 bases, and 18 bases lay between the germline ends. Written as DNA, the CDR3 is TGTGCCTCAAGACCGGCGATTAGCAATTCACCCCTCCACTTT. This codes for CASRPAISNSPLHF.

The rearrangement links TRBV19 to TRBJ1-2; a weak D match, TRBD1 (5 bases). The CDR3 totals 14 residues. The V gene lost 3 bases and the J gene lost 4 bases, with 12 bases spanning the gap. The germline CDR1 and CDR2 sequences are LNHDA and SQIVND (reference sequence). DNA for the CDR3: TGTGCCAGTAGTATGGTTAGGCAGGGCTATGGCTACACCTTC. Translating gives CASSMVRQGYGYTF.

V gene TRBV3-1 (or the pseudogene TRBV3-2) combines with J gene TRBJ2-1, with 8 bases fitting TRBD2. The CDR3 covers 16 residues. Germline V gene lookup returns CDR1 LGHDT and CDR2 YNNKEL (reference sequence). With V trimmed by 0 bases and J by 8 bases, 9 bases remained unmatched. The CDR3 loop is CASSQDGTSGLHEQFF. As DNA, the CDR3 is TGTGCCAGCAGCCAAGATGGAACTAGCGGACTACATGAGCAGTTCTTC.

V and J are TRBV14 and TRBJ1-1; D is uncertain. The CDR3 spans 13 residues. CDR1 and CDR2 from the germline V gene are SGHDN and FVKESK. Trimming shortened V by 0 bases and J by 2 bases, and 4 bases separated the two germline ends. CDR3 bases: TGTGCCAGCAGCCAAGACATTAACACTGAAGCTTTCTTT. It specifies CASSQDINTEAFF.

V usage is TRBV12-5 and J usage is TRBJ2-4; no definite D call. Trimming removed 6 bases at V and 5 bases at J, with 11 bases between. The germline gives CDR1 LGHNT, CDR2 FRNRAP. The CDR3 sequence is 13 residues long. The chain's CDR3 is CASGRSVENIQYF. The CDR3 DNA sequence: TGTGCTAGTGGCCGGTCGGTGGAAAACATTCAGTACTTC. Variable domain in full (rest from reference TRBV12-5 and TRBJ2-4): DARVTQTPRHKVTEMGQEVTMRCQPILGHNTVFWYRQTMMQGLELLAYFRNRAPLDDSGMPKDRFSAEMPDATLATLKIQPSEPRDSAVYFCASGRSVENIQYFGAGTRLSVL.

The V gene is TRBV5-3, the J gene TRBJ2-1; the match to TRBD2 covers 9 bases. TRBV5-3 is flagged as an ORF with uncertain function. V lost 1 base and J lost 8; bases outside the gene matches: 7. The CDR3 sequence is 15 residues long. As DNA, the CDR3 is TGTGCCAGAAGCTTGTGTCTAGCGGGGCCCTATGAGCAGTTCTTC. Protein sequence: CARSLCLAGPYEQFF.

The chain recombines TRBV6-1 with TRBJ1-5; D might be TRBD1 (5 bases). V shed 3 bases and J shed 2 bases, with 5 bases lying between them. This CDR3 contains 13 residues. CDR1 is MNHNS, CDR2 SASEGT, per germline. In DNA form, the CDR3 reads TGTGCCAGCAGTGACAGGGGCAATCAGCCCCAGCATTTT. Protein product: CASSDRGNQPQHF.

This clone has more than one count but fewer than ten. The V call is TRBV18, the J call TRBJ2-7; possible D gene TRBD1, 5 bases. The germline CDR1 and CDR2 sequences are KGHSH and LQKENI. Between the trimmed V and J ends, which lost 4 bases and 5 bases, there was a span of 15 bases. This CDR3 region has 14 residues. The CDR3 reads CASSLSLRGDEQYF. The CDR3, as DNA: TGTGCCAGCTCACTCAGCCTTAGGGGTGACGAGCAGTACTTC.

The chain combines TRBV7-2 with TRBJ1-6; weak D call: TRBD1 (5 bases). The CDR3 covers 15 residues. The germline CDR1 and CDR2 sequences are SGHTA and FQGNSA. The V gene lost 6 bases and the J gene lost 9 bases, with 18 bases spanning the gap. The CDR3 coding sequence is TGTGCCAGCAGTCGCCGGGGGTTCCCGGTTTCACCCCTCCACTTT. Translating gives CASSRRGFPVSPLHF.

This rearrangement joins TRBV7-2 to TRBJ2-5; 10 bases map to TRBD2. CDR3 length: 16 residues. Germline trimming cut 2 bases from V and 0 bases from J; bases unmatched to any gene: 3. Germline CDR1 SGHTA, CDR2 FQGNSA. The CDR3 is CASSLLSGGYQETQYF. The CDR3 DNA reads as TGTGCCAGCAGCTTACTTAGCGGGGGGTACCAAGAGACCCAGTACTTC.

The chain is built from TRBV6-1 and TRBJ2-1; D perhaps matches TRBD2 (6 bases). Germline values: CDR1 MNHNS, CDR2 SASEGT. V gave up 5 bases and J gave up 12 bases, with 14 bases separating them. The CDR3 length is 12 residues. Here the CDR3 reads CASSTAGPRQFF. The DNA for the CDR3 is TGTGCCAGCAGTACCGCGGGGCCGCGGCAGTTCTTC.

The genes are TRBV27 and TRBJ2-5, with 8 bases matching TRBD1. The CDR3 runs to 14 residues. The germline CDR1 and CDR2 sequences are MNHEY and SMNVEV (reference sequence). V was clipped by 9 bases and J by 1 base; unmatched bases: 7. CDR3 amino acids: CASLTGGLQETQYF. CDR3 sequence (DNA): TGTGCCAGTCTAACAGGGGGACTCCAAGAGACCCAGTACTTC.

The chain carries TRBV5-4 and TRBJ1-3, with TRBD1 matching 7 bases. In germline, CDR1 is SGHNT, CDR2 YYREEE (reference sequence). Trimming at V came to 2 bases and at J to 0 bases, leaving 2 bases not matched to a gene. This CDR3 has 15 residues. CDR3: CASSLAGGSGNTIYF. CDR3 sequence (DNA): TGTGCCAGCAGCTTAGCAGGGGGCTCTGGAAACACCATATATTTT.

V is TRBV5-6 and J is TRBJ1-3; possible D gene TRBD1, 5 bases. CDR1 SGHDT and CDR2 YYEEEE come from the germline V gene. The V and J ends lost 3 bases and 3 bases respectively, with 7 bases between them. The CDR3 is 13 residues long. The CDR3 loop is CASSSGLGNTIYF. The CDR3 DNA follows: TGTGCCAGCAGCTCAGGGCTTGGAAACACCATATATTTT.

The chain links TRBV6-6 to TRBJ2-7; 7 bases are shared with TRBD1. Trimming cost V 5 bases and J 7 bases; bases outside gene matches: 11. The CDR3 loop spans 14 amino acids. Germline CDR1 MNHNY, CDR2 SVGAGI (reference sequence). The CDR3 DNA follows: TGTGCCAGCAGTCTAATCGGACAGGACGGAGAGCAGTACTTC. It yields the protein CASSLIGQDGEQYF.

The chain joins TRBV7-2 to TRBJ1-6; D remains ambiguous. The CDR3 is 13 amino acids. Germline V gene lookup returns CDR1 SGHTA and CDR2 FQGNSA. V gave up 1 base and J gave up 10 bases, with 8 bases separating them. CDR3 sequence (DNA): TGTGCCAGCAGCTTAGAGAAGCGCTCACCCCTCCACTTT. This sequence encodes CASSLEKRSPLHF.

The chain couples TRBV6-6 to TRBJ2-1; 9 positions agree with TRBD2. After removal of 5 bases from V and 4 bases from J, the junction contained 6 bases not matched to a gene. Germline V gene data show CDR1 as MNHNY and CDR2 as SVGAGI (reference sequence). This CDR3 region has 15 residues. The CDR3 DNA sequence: TGTGCCAGCAGTCCGACTAGCGGAACATACAATGAGCAGTTCTTC. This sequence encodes CASSPTSGTYNEQFF.

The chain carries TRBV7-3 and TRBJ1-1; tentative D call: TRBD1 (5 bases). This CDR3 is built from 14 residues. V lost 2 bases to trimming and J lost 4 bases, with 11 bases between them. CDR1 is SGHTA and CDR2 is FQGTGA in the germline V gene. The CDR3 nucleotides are TGTGCCAGCAGCTTAGGGGGAGGTGGCACTGAAGCTTTCTTT. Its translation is CASSLGGGGTEAFF.